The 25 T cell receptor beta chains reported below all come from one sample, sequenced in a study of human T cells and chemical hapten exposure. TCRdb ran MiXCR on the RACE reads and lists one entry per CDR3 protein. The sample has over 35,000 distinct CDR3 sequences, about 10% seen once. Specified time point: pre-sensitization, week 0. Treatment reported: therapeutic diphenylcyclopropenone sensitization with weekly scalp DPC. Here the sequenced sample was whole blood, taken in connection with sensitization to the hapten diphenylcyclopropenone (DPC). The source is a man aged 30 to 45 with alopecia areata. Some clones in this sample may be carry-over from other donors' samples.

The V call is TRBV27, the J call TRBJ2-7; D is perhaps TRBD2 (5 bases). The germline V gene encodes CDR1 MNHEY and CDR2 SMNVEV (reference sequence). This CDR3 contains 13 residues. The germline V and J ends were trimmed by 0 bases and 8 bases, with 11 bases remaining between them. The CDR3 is CASSLSLAGKQYV. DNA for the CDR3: TGTGCCAGCAGTTTATCACTCGCGGGCAAGCAGTACGTC.

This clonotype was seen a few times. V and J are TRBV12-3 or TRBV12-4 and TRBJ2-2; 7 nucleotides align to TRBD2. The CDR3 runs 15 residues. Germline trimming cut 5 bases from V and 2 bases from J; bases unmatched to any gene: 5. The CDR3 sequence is CASSPGLLNTGELFF. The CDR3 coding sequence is TGTGCCAGCAGTCCGGGACTACTCAACACCGGGGAGCTGTTTTTT.

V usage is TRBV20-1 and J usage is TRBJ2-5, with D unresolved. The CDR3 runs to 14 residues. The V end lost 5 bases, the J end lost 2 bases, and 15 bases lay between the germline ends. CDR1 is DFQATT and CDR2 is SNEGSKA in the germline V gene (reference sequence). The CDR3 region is CSALQLISQETQYF. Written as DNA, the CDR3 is TGCAGTGCTCTTCAATTAATCAGTCAAGAGACCCAGTACTTC.

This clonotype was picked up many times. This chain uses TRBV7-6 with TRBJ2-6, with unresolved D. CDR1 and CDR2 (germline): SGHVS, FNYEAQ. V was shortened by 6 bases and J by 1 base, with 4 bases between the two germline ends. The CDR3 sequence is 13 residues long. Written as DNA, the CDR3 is TGTGCCAGCAGTGTATCTGGGGCCAACGTCCTGACTTTC. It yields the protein CASSVSGANVLTF.

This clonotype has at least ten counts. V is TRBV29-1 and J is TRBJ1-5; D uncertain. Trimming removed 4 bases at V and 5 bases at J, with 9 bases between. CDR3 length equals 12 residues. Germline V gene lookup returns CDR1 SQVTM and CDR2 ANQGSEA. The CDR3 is CSVGSRDQPQHF. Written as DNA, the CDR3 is TGCAGCGTTGGCAGTAGGGATCAGCCCCAGCATTTT.

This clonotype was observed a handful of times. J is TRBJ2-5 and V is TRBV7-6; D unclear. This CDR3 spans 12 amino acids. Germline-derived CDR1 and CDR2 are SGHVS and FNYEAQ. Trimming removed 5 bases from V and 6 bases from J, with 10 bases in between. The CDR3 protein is CASSPYLKTQYF. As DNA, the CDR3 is TGTGCCAGCAGCCCATACCTTAAGACCCAGTACTTC.

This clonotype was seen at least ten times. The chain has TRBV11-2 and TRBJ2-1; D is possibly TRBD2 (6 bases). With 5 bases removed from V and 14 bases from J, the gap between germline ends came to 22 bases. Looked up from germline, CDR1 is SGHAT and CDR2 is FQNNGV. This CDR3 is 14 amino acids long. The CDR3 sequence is CASSARGLQGMEFF. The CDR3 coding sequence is TGTGCCAGCAGCGCAAGGGGACTCCAAGGAATGGAGTTCTTC.

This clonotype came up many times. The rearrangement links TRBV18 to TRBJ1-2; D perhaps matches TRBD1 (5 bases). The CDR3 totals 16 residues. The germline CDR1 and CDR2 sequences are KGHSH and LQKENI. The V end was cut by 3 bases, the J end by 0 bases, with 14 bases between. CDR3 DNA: TGTGCCAGCTCACCTTACGGGGACGGAACTAACTATGGCTACACCTTC. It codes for CASSPYGDGTNYGYTF.

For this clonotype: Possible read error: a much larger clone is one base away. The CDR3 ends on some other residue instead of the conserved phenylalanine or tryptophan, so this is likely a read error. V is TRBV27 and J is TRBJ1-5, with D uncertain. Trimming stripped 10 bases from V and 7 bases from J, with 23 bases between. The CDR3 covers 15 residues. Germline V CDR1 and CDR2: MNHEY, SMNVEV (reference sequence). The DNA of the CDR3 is TGTGCCACCTCGAGAGATAGATGGGTTGGGCAGCCCCAGCATTCT. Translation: CATSRDRWVGQPQHS.

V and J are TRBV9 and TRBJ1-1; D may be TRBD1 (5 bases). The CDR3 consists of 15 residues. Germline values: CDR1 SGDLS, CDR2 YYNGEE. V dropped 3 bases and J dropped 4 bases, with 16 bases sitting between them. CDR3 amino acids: CASSGGDTPPTEAFF. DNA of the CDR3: TGTGCCAGCAGCGGAGGGGATACACCCCCCACTGAAGCTTTCTTT.

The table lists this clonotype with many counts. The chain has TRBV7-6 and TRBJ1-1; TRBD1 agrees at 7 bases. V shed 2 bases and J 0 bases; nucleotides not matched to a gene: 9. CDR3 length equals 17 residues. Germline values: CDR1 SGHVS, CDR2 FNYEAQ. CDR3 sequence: CASSLYPLRGLNTEAFF. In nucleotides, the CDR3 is TGTGCCAGCAGCTTATACCCACTCAGGGGGTTGAACACTGAAGCTTTCTTT. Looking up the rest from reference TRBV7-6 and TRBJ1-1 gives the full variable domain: GAGVSQSPRYKVTKRGQDVALRCDPISGHVSLYWYRQALGQGPEFLTYFNYEAQQDKSGLPNDRFSAERPEGSISTLTIQRTEQRDSAMYRCASSLYPLRGLNTEAFFGQGTRLTVV.

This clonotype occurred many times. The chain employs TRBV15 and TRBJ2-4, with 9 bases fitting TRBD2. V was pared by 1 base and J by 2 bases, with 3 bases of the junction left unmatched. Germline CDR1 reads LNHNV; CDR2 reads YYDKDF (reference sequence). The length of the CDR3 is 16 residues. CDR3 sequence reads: CATSRVASGTKNIQYF. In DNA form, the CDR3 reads TGTGCCACCAGCAGAGTGGCTAGCGGGACCAAAAACATTCAGTACTTC. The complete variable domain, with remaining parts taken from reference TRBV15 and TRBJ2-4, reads DAMVIQNPRYQVTQFGKPVTLSCSQTLNHNVMYWYQQKSSQAPKLLFHYYDKDFNNEADTPDNFQSRRPNTSFCFLDIRSPGLGDTAMYLCATSRVASGTKNIQYFGAGTRLSVL.

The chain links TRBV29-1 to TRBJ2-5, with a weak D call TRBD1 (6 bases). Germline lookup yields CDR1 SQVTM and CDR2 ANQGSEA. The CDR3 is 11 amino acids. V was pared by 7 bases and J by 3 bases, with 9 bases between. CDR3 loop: CSGSGEETQYF. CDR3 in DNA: TGCAGCGGTTCAGGGGAAGAGACCCAGTACTTC.

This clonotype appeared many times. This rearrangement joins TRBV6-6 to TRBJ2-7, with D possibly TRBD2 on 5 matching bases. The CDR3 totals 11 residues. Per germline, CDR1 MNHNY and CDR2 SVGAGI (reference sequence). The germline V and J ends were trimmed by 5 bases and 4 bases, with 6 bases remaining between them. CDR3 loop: CASSRGYEQYV. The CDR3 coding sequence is TGTGCCAGCAGTCGGGGTTACGAGCAGTACGTC.

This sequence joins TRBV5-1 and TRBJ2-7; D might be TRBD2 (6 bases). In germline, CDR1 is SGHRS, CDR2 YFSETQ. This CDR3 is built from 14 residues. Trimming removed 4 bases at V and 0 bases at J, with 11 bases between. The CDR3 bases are TGCGCCAGCAGCAGGGACTCAGCCTCCTACGAGCAGTACTTC. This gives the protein CASSRDSASYEQYF.

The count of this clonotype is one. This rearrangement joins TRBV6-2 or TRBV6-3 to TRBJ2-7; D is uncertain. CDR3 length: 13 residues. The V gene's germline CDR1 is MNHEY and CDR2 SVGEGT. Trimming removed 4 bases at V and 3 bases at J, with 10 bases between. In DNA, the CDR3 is TGTGCCAGCAGTTTAGAGCGTCTCTACGAGCAGTACGTC. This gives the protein CASSLERLYEQYV.

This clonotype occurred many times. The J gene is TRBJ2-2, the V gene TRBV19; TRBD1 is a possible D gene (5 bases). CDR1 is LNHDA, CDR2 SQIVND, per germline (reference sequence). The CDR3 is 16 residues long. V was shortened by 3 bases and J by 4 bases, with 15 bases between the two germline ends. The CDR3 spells CASSILGARPTGELFF. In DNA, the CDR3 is TGTGCCAGTAGTATCTTAGGGGCGCGACCCACCGGGGAGCTGTTTTTT.

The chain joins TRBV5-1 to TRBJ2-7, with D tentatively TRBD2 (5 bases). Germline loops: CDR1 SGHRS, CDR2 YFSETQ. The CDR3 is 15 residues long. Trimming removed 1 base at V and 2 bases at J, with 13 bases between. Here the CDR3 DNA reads TGCGCCAGCAGCTTGTTCGGGATAGGACCCTACGAGCAGTACGTC. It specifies CASSLFGIGPYEQYV.

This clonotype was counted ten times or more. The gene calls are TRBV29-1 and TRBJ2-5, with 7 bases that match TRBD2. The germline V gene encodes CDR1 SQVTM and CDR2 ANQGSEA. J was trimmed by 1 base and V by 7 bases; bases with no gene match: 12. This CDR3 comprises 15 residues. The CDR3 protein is CSARRGGSFQETQYF. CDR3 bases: TGCAGCGCCCGACGGGGCGGGAGTTTCCAAGAGACCCAGTACTTC.

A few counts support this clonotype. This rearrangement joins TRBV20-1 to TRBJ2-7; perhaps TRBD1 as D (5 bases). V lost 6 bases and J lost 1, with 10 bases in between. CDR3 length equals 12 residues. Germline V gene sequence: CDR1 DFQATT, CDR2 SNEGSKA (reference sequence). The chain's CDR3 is CSATRVSYEQYF. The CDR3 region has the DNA TGCAGTGCAACCAGGGTTTCCTACGAGCAGTACTTC.

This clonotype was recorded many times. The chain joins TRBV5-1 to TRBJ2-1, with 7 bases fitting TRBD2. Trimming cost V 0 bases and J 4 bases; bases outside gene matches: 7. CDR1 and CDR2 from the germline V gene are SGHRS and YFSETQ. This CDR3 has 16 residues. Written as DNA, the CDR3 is TGCGCCAGCAGCTTGGAGTGGGTAGCGGGTTACAATGAGCAGTTCTTC. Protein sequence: CASSLEWVAGYNEQFF.

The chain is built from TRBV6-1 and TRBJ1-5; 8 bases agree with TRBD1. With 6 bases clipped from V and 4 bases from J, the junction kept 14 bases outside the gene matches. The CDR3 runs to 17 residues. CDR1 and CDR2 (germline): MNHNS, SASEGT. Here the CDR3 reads CASSQGTGSDRNQPQHF. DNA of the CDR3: TGTGCCAGCAGCCAAGGGACAGGAAGCGATCGAAATCAGCCCCAGCATTTT.

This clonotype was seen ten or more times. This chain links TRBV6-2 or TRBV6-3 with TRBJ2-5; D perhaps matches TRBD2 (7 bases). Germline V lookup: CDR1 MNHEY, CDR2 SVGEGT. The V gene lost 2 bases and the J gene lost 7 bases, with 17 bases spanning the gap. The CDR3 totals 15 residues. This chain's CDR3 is CASSYEGGQVGTQYF. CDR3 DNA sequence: TGTGCCAGCAGTTACGAGGGGGGGCAAGTCGGGACCCAGTACTTC.

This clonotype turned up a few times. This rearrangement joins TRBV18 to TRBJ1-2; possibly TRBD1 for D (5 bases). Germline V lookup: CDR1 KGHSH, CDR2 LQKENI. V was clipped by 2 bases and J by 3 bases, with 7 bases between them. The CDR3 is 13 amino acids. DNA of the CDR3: TGTGCCAGCTCACCAGAGGGGCACTATGGCTACACCTTC. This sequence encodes CASSPEGHYGYTF. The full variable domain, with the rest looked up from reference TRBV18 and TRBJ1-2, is NAGVMQNPRHLVRRRGQEARLRCSPMKGHSHVYWYRQLPEEGLKFMVYLQKENIIDESGMPKERFSAEFPKEGPSILRIQQVVRGDSAAYFCASSPEGHYGYTFGSGTRLTVV.

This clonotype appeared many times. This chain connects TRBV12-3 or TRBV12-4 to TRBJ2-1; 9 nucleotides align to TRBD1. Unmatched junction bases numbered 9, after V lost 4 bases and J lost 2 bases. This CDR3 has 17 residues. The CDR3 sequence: CASSSIYRQGAYNEQFF. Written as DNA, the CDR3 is TGTGCCAGCAGTTCCATCTACAGACAGGGGGCCTACAATGAGCAGTTCTTC.